Shown below are 2 T cell receptor beta chains from a single sample sequenced in a study of shared clonotypes between healthy human individuals. TCRdb's table, derived via immunoSEQ multiplex PCR, lists solely in-frame clones and lacks some. There are 780,000 or so clones in the sample; 55% to 80% occur only once, and around 1.8% lies in the top ten. What was sequenced was memory CD4+ T cells sorted from blood. Specified subset: CD45RA-negative fraction. The receptors derive from a woman aged 25 to 39 in good health.

Concerning this clone itself: Other DNA variants within this sample encode the same CDR3. This chain connects TRBV7-9 to TRBJ1-2; 7 bases match TRBD1. This CDR3 comprises 14 residues. V shed 1 base, J shed 4 bases, and the junction held 3 bases outside the gene matches. CDR1 and CDR2 from the germline V gene are SEHNR and FQNEAQ (reference sequence). DNA of the CDR3: TGTGCCAGCAGCTTAGGAGACAGGGTCTATGGCTACACCTTC. Translating it yields CASSLGDRVYGYTF.

V and J are TRBV27 and TRBJ2-7; D ambiguous. Germline lookup yields CDR1 MNHEY and CDR2 SMNVEV (reference sequence). Trimming cost V 6 bases and J 0 bases, with 15 bases left between them. This CDR3 has 15 residues. The CDR3 coding sequence is TGTGCCAGCAGCCGACGGGCGACGTTCTCCTACGAGCAGTACTTC. Translation gives CASSRRATFSYEQYF.